The clone carrying this T cell receptor (beta chain) was seen ten or more times. The investigators amplified TCR beta CDR3 regions from RNA transcripts. Researchers ran a first-round RT-PCR on the TCR CDR3 using the HTBI primer set. TCRdb used MiXCR to reprocess the multiplex PCR reads, holding one entry per CDR3 protein. The sample records 350,000 or so distinct CDR3 sequences, 15% to 20% being singletons. The data derive from a study of T cells in Graves' hyperthyroidism and ophthalmopathy. V was cut by 4 bases and J by 0 bases, with 9 bases left in between. Germline CDR1 and CDR2: MNHEY and SVGEGT. The CDR3 covers 14 residues.

The sequence came from a woman aged 50 to 60 with Graves' hyperthyroidism. V usage is TRBV6-2 or TRBV6-3 and J usage is TRBJ1-2; D perhaps matches TRBD1 (5 bases). The sample was blood. CDR3: CASSLPTANYGYTF. CDR3 in DNA: TGTGCCAGCAGTTTACCGACAGCTAACTATGGCTACACCTTC.